One and the same sample provided the 30 T cell receptor beta chains below, sequenced in a study of regulatory T cells in long-lasting Graves disease. Relying on iRepertoire HTBI primers and Arm-PCR of CDR3 regions, the team built TCR beta libraries. A single record per CDR3 protein comes from TCRdb applying MiXCR to the multiplex PCR reads. The sample lists about 350,000 distinct CDR3 sequences; 15% to 20% were seen once. Described time point: newly diagnosed GD, antithyroid drugs for less than 3 months. The TCR library used RNA extracted from PBMCs. These data were also filed under a second study, of T cells in Graves' hyperthyroidism and ophthalmopathy.

The input for sequencing was peripheral blood mononuclear cells (PBMCs), taken at new diagnosis, from a patient treated with antithyroid drugs. These TCRs come from a woman aged 18-29 years with Graves disease.

This clonotype was found many times. The V call is TRBV4-2, the J call TRBJ2-7, with D tentatively TRBD2 (6 bases). Germline loops: CDR1 LGHNA, CDR2 YNFKEQ. V was shortened by 0 bases and J by 0 bases, with 9 bases between the two germline ends. This CDR3 contains 15 residues. The chain's CDR3 is CASSQDDGSSYEQYF. The CDR3 nucleotides read TGTGCCAGCAGCCAAGACGACGGGAGCTCCTACGAGCAGTACTTC.

This clonotype has at least ten counts. The genes are TRBV5-1 and TRBJ2-3; TRBD1 matches at 9 bases. The CDR3 extends over 15 amino acids. Per the germline V gene, CDR1 is SGHRS and CDR2 is YFSETQ. The ends lost 3 bases at V and 1 base at J; junction bases unmatched: 3. The CDR3 nucleotides are TGCGCCAGCAGCTCCTGGGACAGGGGCACAGATACGCAGTATTTT. Amino acid sequence: CASSSWDRGTDTQYF.

There are many counts of this clonotype. The rearrangement links TRBV11-2 to TRBJ2-7; D is undetermined. The germline CDR1 and CDR2 sequences are SGHAT and FQNNGV. The V end was cut by 4 bases, the J end by 0 bases, with 16 bases between. The CDR3 is 16 amino acids. The CDR3 DNA reads TGTGCCAGCAGCTCCCTTGGTACGGAGAGCTCCTACGAGCAGTACTTC. Translation gives CASSSLGTESSYEQYF.

On this clonotype: Being one base from a much bigger clone, this may be a read error. As the CDR3 is not closed by the conserved phenylalanine or tryptophan, this likely results from a read error. CDR3 loop: CASSLAEGTGELFL. CDR3 nucleotides: TGTGCCAGCAGCTTAGCGGAGGGAACCGGGGAGCTGTTTCTT. The chain is built from TRBV7-6 and TRBJ2-2; tentative D call: TRBD2 (6 bases). Germline assignment: CDR1 SGHVS and CDR2 FNYEAQ. V was trimmed by 0 bases and J by 5 bases, leaving 7 bases between them. The CDR3 extends over 14 amino acids.

V is TRBV6-1 and J is TRBJ1-1; no clear D gene. The CDR3 is 13 residues long. V lost 5 bases and J lost 1, with 8 bases in between. The germline V gene has CDR1 MNHNS and CDR2 SASEGT. CDR3 in amino acids: CASSPDPNTEAFF. DNA of the CDR3: TGTGCCAGCAGTCCGGACCCGAACACTGAAGCTTTCTTT.

In its sample, this clonotype was seen many times. The chain has TRBV7-3 and TRBJ2-3; D unresolved. This CDR3 is built from 14 residues. Deletions cut 1 base from V and 3 bases from J, with 8 bases between. Per the germline V gene, CDR1 is SGHTA and CDR2 is FQGTGA. This chain's CDR3 is CASSLIGRTDTQYF. CDR3 DNA: TGTGCCAGCAGCTTAATAGGTCGGACAGATACGCAGTATTTT.

For this clonotype: This clone may be a read error of a much larger clone one base away. In this CDR3 the conserved last residue, phenylalanine or tryptophan, is missing, so a read error is likely. V gene TRBV12-3 or TRBV12-4 combines with J gene TRBJ1-4; D may be TRBD1 (6 bases). The CDR3 length is 14 residues. Deletions cut 1 base from V and 8 bases from J, with 11 bases between. The DNA for the CDR3 is TGTGCCAGCAGTTTAGGAGGGGGAGGCGAAAAACTGTTTTCT. Translating it yields CASSLGGGGEKLFS.

The table lists this clonotype with many counts. The rearrangement links TRBV3-1 to TRBJ2-5; D is ambiguous. With 3 bases removed from V and 6 bases from J, the gap between germline ends came to 5 bases. The CDR3 is made up of 11 amino acids. Germline assignment: CDR1 LGHDT and CDR2 YNNKEL (reference sequence). The CDR3 spells CASSHRQTQYF. The CDR3, as DNA: TGTGCCAGCAGCCACCGACAGACCCAGTACTTC.

This clonotype appeared a few times. CDR3 protein: CSAREDPFSRGGYTF. The CDR3 region has the DNA TGCAGTGCTAGAGAAGACCCCTTTTCAAGGGGAGGCTACACCTTC. The chain links TRBV20-1 to TRBJ1-2, with D perhaps TRBD1 (5 bases). The ends were cut back, 0 bases at V and 8 bases at J, with 19 bases in the middle. This CDR3 has 15 residues. The germline V gene encodes CDR1 DFQATT and CDR2 SNEGSKA (reference sequence).

This clonotype has ten or more counts. The chain carries TRBV16 and TRBJ2-7; 8 bases are shared with TRBD2. The CDR3 is 16 residues long. V dropped 0 bases and J dropped 0; count of bases not matched to a gene: 4. Germline V gene lookup returns CDR1 KGHSY and CDR2 FQNENV. The CDR3 here is CASSQSAAGVSYEQYF. CDR3 coding DNA: TGTGCCAGCAGCCAATCCGCAGCGGGAGTCTCCTACGAGCAGTACTTC.

There are many counts of this clonotype. The V call is TRBV29-1, the J call TRBJ2-3; TRBD1 agrees at 8 bases. This CDR3 is 14 amino acids long. CDR1 is SQVTM, CDR2 ANQGSEA, per germline. J gave up 0 bases and V 7 bases, and 6 bases lay outside the gene matches. The CDR3 loop reads CSATNRGSTDTQYF. CDR3 DNA sequence: TGCAGCGCAACCAACAGGGGGAGCACAGATACGCAGTATTTT.

This clonotype occurred a few times. In DNA, the CDR3 is TGTGCCACGAGGTACCTGAGTGAAAAACTGTTTTTT. Its protein is CATRYLSEKLFF. The rearrangement links TRBV2 to TRBJ1-4; no clear D. V dropped 10 bases and J dropped 7 bases, with 13 bases sitting between them. Germline-derived CDR1 and CDR2 are SNHLY and FYNNEI. This CDR3 comprises 12 residues.

V usage is TRBV6-1 and J usage is TRBJ1-5; D is undetermined. From germline, CDR1 is MNHNS and CDR2 SASEGT. V was shortened by 6 bases and J by 6 bases, with 12 bases between the two germline ends. The CDR3 totals 13 residues. CDR3 nucleotides: TGTGCCAGCAGAGAGGGAAGGGCTCAGCCCCAGCATTTT. This translates into CASREGRAQPQHF.

This clonotype has ten or more counts. CDR3 in DNA: TGCAGTGCCCGACCGGGACAGACCCACAATCAGCCCCAGCATTTT. This gives the protein CSARPGQTHNQPQHF. The chain is built from TRBV20-1 and TRBJ1-5; 7 bases fit TRBD1. Germline values: CDR1 DFQATT, CDR2 SNEGSKA (reference sequence). Unmatched junction bases numbered 11, after V lost 6 bases and J lost 3 bases. CDR3 length: 15 residues.

The chain employs TRBV19 and TRBJ2-1, with 13 bases identical to TRBD2. The CDR3 runs 15 residues. V lost 6 bases, J lost 8 bases, and 7 bases stayed unmatched. Germline loops: CDR1 LNHDA, CDR2 SQIVND (reference sequence). In DNA form, the CDR3 reads TGTGCCAGTAGCCCTGGACTAGCGGGAGTGGATGAGCAGTTCTTC. Amino acid sequence: CASSPGLAGVDEQFF. The whole variable domain, remainder taken from reference TRBV19 and TRBJ2-1, is DGGITQSPKYLFRKEGQNVTLSCEQNLNHDAMYWYRQDPGQGLRLIYYSQIVNDFQKGDIAEGYSVSREKKESFPLTVTSAQKNPTAFYLCASSPGLAGVDEQFFGPGTRLTVL.

The sample holds a few counts of this clonotype. The CDR3 nucleotides are TGTGCCAGCACCTCTCACTGGGGAGGGAATACCGGGGAGCTGTTTTTT. It encodes CASTSHWGGNTGELFF. The chain carries TRBV28 and TRBJ2-2, with 7 bases that match TRBD2. The CDR3 length is 16 residues. The ends lost 7 bases at V and 5 bases at J; junction bases unmatched: 13. Germline V gene lookup returns CDR1 MDHEN and CDR2 SYDVKM.

At least ten counts were recorded for this clonotype. The J gene is TRBJ2-1, the V gene TRBV30; 9 bases align to TRBD2. Germline CDR1 and CDR2: GTSNPN and SVGIG (reference sequence). V gave up 0 bases and J gave up 7 bases; unmatched junction bases: 7. The CDR3 totals 15 residues. CDR3 bases: TGTGCCTGGAGTGTACGGGCGGGAGGGCCGAATGAGCAGTTCTTC. This translates into CAWSVRAGGPNEQFF.

This clonotype was seen many times. The chain carries TRBV7-9 and TRBJ2-7; 7 positions agree with TRBD1. The CDR3 runs to 13 residues. In germline, CDR1 is SEHNR, CDR2 FQNEAQ (reference sequence). V was pared by 5 bases and J by 3 bases, with 4 bases of the junction left unmatched. The CDR3 DNA reads as TGTGCCAGCAGCCGGGACAGCCTCTACGAGCAGTACTTC. This encodes CASSRDSLYEQYF. Full variable domain (missing parts from reference TRBV7-9 and TRBJ2-7): DTGVSQNPRHKITKRGQNVTFRCDPISEHNRLYWYRQTLGQGPEFLTYFQNEAQLEKSRLLSDRFSAERPKGSFSTLEIQRTEQGDSAMYLCASSRDSLYEQYFGPGTRLTVT.

At least ten counts were recorded for this clonotype. This sequence joins TRBV2 and TRBJ2-1, with 9 bases fitting TRBD2. Germline CDR1 reads SNHLY; CDR2 reads FYNNEI. The CDR3 has 20 residues. Trimming cost V 6 bases and J 1 base; bases outside gene matches: 19. Here the CDR3 DNA reads TGTGCCAGCAGCCCCCCAGTCAGCGGGAGGTTCCTTGGGTCCTACAATGAGCAGTTCTTC. Protein sequence: CASSPPVSGRFLGSYNEQFF.

This clonotype was detected ten times or more. The chain carries TRBV29-1 and TRBJ2-1; 12 bases line up with TRBD2. The germline gives CDR1 SQVTM, CDR2 ANQGSEA. This CDR3 comprises 14 residues. V lost 6 bases, J lost 2 bases, and 2 bases stayed unmatched. The CDR3 spells CSVRTSGTYNEQFF. The DNA for the CDR3 is TGCAGCGTCCGGACTAGCGGGACCTACAATGAGCAGTTCTTC.

This clonotype was observed at least ten times. The chain links TRBV30 to TRBJ2-1, with unresolved D. V was trimmed by 2 bases and J by 4 bases, leaving 9 bases between them. The CDR3 contains 13 residues. From germline, CDR1 is GTSNPN and CDR2 SVGIG (reference sequence). The CDR3 sequence: CAWSRVLYNEQFF. The CDR3 DNA sequence: TGTGCCTGGAGTCGCGTCCTATACAATGAGCAGTTCTTC.

The chain recombines TRBV7-6 with TRBJ1-5, with 7 bases lining up with TRBD1. The ends lost 5 bases at V and 5 bases at J; junction bases unmatched: 6. There are 14 residues in the CDR3. Germline CDR1 reads SGHVS; CDR2 reads FNYEAQ. This CDR3 reads CASSQGDRDQPQHF. For the CDR3, the DNA is TGTGCCAGCAGCCAAGGAGACAGGGATCAGCCCCAGCATTTT.

The chain recombines TRBV19 with TRBJ2-1; 11 nucleotides line up with TRBD2. This CDR3 has 17 residues. The germline V gene encodes CDR1 LNHDA and CDR2 SQIVND (reference sequence). V lost 3 bases, J lost 2 bases, and 6 bases stayed unmatched. The CDR3 sequence: CASSILAGGRTYNEQFF. CDR3 bases: TGTGCCAGTAGTATCCTAGCGGGAGGTAGGACCTACAATGAGCAGTTCTTC.

This clonotype has just one count. The rearrangement joins TRBV20-1 to TRBJ2-7; D may match TRBD1 or TRBD2 (6 bases each). Germline values: CDR1 DFQATT, CDR2 SNEGSKA (reference sequence). Trimming removed 2 bases from V and 9 bases from J, with 20 bases in between. The CDR3 runs to 14 residues. The chain's CDR3 is CSARKGGPRDGQYF. CDR3 nucleotides: TGCAGTGCTAGAAAAGGGGGGCCGAGGGACGGGCAGTACTTC.

Note on this clonotype: Possible read error: a much larger clone is one base away. The rearrangement links TRBV6-2 or TRBV6-3 to TRBJ2-5; 7 nucleotides align to TRBD2. Germline V gene lookup returns CDR1 MNHEY and CDR2 SVGEGT. CDR3 length: 15 amino acids. Trimming at V came to 8 bases and at J to 5 bases, leaving 14 bases not matched to a gene. The CDR3 DNA is TGTGCCAGCGGTGAAACGGGGGGTATCCGGGAGACCCAGTACTTC. Translation: CASGETGGIRETQYF.

The chain recombines TRBV27 with TRBJ2-5; D tentatively fits TRBD1 or TRBD2 (5 bases each). Germline-derived CDR1 and CDR2 are MNHEY and SMNVEV (reference sequence). The CDR3 contains 15 residues. The V gene lost 3 bases and the J gene lost 5 bases, with 16 bases spanning the gap. Here the CDR3 reads CASSFAGTLLETQYF. CDR3 nucleotides: TGTGCCAGCAGTTTCGCTGGGACCTTACTCGAGACCCAGTACTTC.

Many counts were recorded for this clonotype. The rearrangement joins TRBV9 to TRBJ1-1, with a weak D call TRBD1 (5 bases). Deletions cut 0 bases from V and 6 bases from J, with 9 bases between. Germline V lookup: CDR1 SGDLS, CDR2 YYNGEE. The length of the CDR3 is 13 residues. DNA of the CDR3: TGTGCCAGCAGCGTAGGTAGGGACTCTGAAGCTTTCTTT. Translating it yields CASSVGRDSEAFF.

This clonotype was picked up a small number of times. With a far larger clone one base away, a read error is the likely cause. This chain links TRBV9 with TRBJ1-5; 7 bases line up with TRBD1. The CDR3 extends over 14 amino acids. Germline V CDR1 and CDR2: SGDLS, YYNGEE. V gave up 4 bases and J gave up 4 bases; unmatched junction bases: 5. CDR3 coding DNA: TGTGCCAGCAGCCCCGGGACAGTGAATCAGCCCCAGCATTTT. It codes for CASSPGTVNQPQHF.

The rearrangement joins TRBV24-1 to TRBJ2-3; 7 bases map to TRBD2. Germline V gene sequence: CDR1 KGHDR, CDR2 SFDVKD. The CDR3 runs to 13 residues. V was clipped by 9 bases and J by 1 base; unmatched bases: 3. CDR3 loop: CATRGEGTDTQYF. In DNA, the CDR3 is TGTGCCACCCGGGGGGAGGGCACAGATACGCAGTATTTT.

This chain uses TRBV11-3 with TRBJ2-7; D gene uncertain. Deletions cut 0 bases from V and 9 bases from J, with 9 bases between. CDR3 length: 12 amino acids. The germline V gene has CDR1 SGHNT and CDR2 YENEEA. CDR3 in amino acids: CASSLDGTWQYF. The CDR3 nucleotides are TGTGCCAGCAGCTTAGACGGCACGTGGCAGTACTTC.